This T cell receptor beta chain was sequenced during a study of OX40 agonist ivuxolimab in advanced cancers. Context from the whole study: Ivuxolimab, which targeted the costimulatory receptor OX40 (CD134), was an agonistic, fully human IgG2 monoclonal antibody. Among the roughly 52 dose-escalation patients, about 20 had hepatocellular carcinoma, roughly 15 melanoma, 9 renal cell carcinoma and 9 head and neck cancer. Patients were allowed to have had prior anti-PD-1, anti-PD-L1 or anti-CTLA-4 therapy, and around two fifths of the dose-escalation patients had been treated with checkpoint inhibitors. A male proportion of around 83% and a mean age of 60 years, ranging from roughly 23 to 85, were recorded for the dose-escalation cohort. Three dose-escalation patients achieved partial responses, one with hepatocellular carcinoma and two with cutaneous melanoma. The monotherapy dose-escalation portion (N = 52 patients) of the phase I ivuxolimab trial is reported in the paper. Peripheral TCRbeta sequencing aimed to test whether ivuxolimab altered TCR sequence diversity and caused clonal T-cell expansion. Intravenous ivuxolimab was administered to patients every 2 weeks at six dose levels: 0.01, 0.1, 0.3, 1.5, 3 and 10 mg/kg.

The paper's findings and limits, for the study overall: In the 0.1-3.0 mg/kg groups, partial responders were among the patients with the lowest normalized peripheral clonal expansion, particularly in CD8+ T cells. Low levels of normalized T-cell clonal expansion were also seen in some patients who did not respond. After ivuxolimab, more expanded clones were found on average in CD8+ T cells than in CD4+ T cells. At doses of 0.1 to 3.0 mg/kg, clonal expansion of both CD4+ and CD8+ blood T cells was observed from baseline to week 6. Antigen specificity was not determined for the clonally expanded peripheral T cells.

Patients with autoimmune disease history or receiving systemic immunosuppression were excluded from the trial. Peripheral blood for TCR sequencing was collected from all dose cohorts at baseline, on cycle 4 day 1, and on cycle 7 day 1. The samples were taken from a phase I, first-in-human, multicenter, open-label dose-escalation trial of ivuxolimab. Adults with locally advanced or metastatic melanoma, renal cell carcinoma, hepatocellular carcinoma or head and neck squamous cell carcinoma were enrolled in the trial. Before TCR sequencing, CD4+ T cells and CD8+ T cells were sorted from peripheral blood as separate populations. As concerns this clone: The clone's antigen remains unknown. No quality values exist for individual bases; no much larger clone is one base distant.

Genomic DNA was isolated from the sorted cells so that the TCRbeta CDR3 region could be sequenced. The immunoSEQ Assay was used to sequence the TCRbeta CDR3 regions. Sourced from immuneACCESS, this table was stored by TCRdb with only in-frame sequences that have V and J called. A share of the clones is absent; for the studies checked, an unresolved V gene accounts for under half, and the remainder has no known explanation. The table for this sample lists over 20,000 clones; approximately 86% of them were counted only once. About 23% of the sample goes to the ten largest clones. V loses 0 bases of germline sequence and J loses 2 bases, and the interval between the two ends is 10 bases. Spanning cysteine to phenylalanine, the CDR3 consists of 15 amino acids. Just the 45-base CDR3 DNA is kept, in frame starting at base 1. CDR1 and CDR2 are drawn from the germline V gene: SGDLS, YYNGEE.

The rearrangement combines TRBV9 with TRBJ2-3; the D gene assignment is ambiguous. The sample consisted of CD4+ or CD8+ T cells sorted from blood, taken in a trial of the OX40 agonist ivuxolimab. The clonotype originates from an adult with an advanced solid tumor such as melanoma, head and neck, liver or kidney cancer. The sequenced DNA is TGTGCCAGCAGCGTAGAGGGCGGAAACACAGATACGCAGTATTTT. Translation gives CASSVEGGNTDTQYF.